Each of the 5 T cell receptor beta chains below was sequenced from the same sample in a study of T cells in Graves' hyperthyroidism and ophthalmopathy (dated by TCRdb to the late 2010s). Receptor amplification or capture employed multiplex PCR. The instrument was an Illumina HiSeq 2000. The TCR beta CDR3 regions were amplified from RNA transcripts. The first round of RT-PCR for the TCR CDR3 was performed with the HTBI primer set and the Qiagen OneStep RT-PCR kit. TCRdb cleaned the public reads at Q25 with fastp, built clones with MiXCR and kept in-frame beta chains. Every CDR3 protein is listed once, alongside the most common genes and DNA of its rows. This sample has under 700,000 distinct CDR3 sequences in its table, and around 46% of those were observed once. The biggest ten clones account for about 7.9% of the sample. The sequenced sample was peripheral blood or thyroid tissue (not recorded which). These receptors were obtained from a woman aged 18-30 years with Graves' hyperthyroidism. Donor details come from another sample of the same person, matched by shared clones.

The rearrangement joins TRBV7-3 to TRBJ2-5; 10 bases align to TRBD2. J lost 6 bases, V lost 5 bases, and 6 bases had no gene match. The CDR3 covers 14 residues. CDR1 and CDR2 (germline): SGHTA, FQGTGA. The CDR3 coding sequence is TGTGCCAGCAGCCCCAGGACTAGCGGCAAGACCCAGTACTTC. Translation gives CASSPRTSGKTQYF.

CDR3 in amino acids: CASSSTGIGPGELFF. The CDR3 coding sequence is TGCGCCAGCAGCTCAACAGGGATTGGGCCCGGGGAGCTGTTTTTT. The chain joins TRBV5-1 to TRBJ2-2; D may be TRBD1 (6 bases). This CDR3 is built from 15 residues. The V end lost 3 bases, the J end lost 6 bases, and 15 bases lay between the germline ends. Germline CDR1 is SGHRS and CDR2 is YFSETQ.

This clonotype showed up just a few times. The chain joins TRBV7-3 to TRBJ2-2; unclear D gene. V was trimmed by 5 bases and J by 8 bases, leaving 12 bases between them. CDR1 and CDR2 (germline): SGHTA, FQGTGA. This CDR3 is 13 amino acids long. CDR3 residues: CASSPERMGELFF. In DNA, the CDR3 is TGTGCCAGCAGCCCAGAAAGGATGGGGGAGCTGTTTTTT.

The CDR3, as DNA: TGCAGTGCTAGAGGGGGGGCTAGCGGGACCGGCGGGGAGCTGTTTTTT. Amino acid sequence: CSARGGASGTGGELFF. V usage is TRBV20-1 and J usage is TRBJ2-2, with TRBD2 matching 9 bases. The germline V gene has CDR1 DFQATT and CDR2 SNEGSKA (reference sequence). Trimming took 1 base from V and 7 from J; bases not matched to a gene: 10. The CDR3 is made up of 16 amino acids.

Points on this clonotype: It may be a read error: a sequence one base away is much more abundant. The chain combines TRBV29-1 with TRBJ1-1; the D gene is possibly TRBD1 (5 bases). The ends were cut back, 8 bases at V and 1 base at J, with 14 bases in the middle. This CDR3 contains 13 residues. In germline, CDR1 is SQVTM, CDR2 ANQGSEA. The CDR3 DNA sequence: TGCAGCATGACCCGGAGGGGGAACACTGAAGCTTTCTTT. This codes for CSMTRRGNTEAFF.